What follows are 5 T cell receptor beta chains derived from one specimen sequenced in a study of T cells in localized non-small cell lung cancer. The repertoire was sequenced with immunoSEQ multiplex PCR; TCRdb's copy has only in-frame clones and lacks some. The data show thousands of clones, approximately 24% seen once. Sequences were derived from normal lung tissue next to the tumor, sampled before any cancer treatment. Source of these receptors: a male donor older than 55 with stage I lung adenocarcinoma.

This rearrangement joins TRBV7-1 to TRBJ1-5; 7 nucleotides align to TRBD1. TRBV7-1 qualifies as an ORF whose function is uncertain. The CDR3 covers 15 residues. Germline trimming cut 5 bases from V and 2 bases from J; bases unmatched to any gene: 6. The CDR3 nucleotides are TGTGCCAGCAGCATGACAGGGAGAGGCAATCAGCCCCAGCATTTT. This translates into CASSMTGRGNQPQHF.

The chain has TRBV18 and TRBJ1-1, with D uncertain. Germline V lookup: CDR1 KGHSH, CDR2 LQKENI. Between the trimmed V and J ends, which lost 6 bases and 7 bases, there was a span of 15 bases. This CDR3 is 13 amino acids long. The CDR3 sequence: CASSPKEHSEAFF. The CDR3 DNA reads as TGTGCCAGCTCCCCTAAGGAGCATAGTGAAGCTTTCTTT.

The chain employs TRBV30 and TRBJ2-1, with D perhaps matching TRBD1 or TRBD2 (5 bases each). V lost 4 bases and J 6 bases, leaving 19 bases between the germline ends. The CDR3 contains 15 residues. The germline gives CDR1 GTSNPN, CDR2 SVGIG (reference sequence). CDR3 sequence (DNA): TGTGCCTGGAAGAGGGGCCGCCTACCGGGCAATGAGCAGTTCTTC. It specifies CAWKRGRLPGNEQFF.

This chain uses TRBV6-8 with TRBJ1-5; D not certain. This CDR3 contains 13 residues. Trimming removed 2 bases from V and 1 base from J, with 3 bases in between. From germline, CDR1 is MNHGY and CDR2 SAAAGT. DNA for the CDR3: TGTGCCAGCAGTTACAGCAGCAATCAGCCCCAGCATTTT. Translating it yields CASSYSSNQPQHF.

J is TRBJ2-5 and V is TRBV19; perhaps TRBD2 as D (6 bases). Trimming removed 6 bases at V and 0 bases at J, with 11 bases between. The CDR3 is 14 residues long. The germline CDR1 and CDR2 sequences are LNHDA and SQIVND (reference sequence). CDR3 protein: CASSLLANQETQYF. The CDR3 nucleotides are TGTGCCAGTAGCCTACTAGCCAACCAAGAGACCCAGTACTTC.